A selection of T cell receptor beta chains follows, all from one sample in a study of identical twins. TCRdb used MiXCR to reprocess the 5' RACE reads, holding one entry per CDR3 protein. Here the sample spans more than 400,000 distinct CDR3 sequences, 13% to 15% being singletons. These data also featured in a second study, about yellow fever vaccine responses in identical twins.

The specimen was CD4+ T cells sorted from blood. Receptor source: a woman in her late teens or twenties in good health. The CDR3 runs from the conserved cysteine through the conserved F or W. A D gene is named only where the DNA matches it firmly. Size tells how often a clone was seen (once, few, many) or the class of an expanded clone, and some rows leave it out.

j_gene,v_gene,abundance,d_gene,CDR3aa,CDR3nt
TRBJ2-1,TRBV25-1,few,TRBD1,CASSELGTGTLAGSYNEQFF,TGTGCCAGCAGTGAATTGGGGACAGGGACCCTAGCCGGCTCCTACAATGAGCAGTTCTTC
TRBJ1-2,TRBV15,few,-,CATSRDGGGYTF,TGTGCCACCAGCAGAGACGGGGGCGGCTACACCTTC
TRBJ1-5,TRBV24-1,few,TRBD1,CATSDPDRVGTQHF,TGTGCCACCAGTGACCCCGACAGGGTGGGAACCCAGCATTTT
TRBJ1-5,TRBV6-2/TRBV6-3,few,-,CASSRQNNQPQHF,TGTGCCAGCAGTCGACAGAACAATCAGCCCCAGCATTTT
TRBJ1-2,TRBV29-1,-,-,CSVVVSNYGYTF,TGCAGCGTTGTTGTGTCTAACTATGGCTACACCTTC
TRBJ1-2,TRBV9,many,-,CASSPRGGDYGYTF,TGTGCCAGCAGCCCCAGAGGAGGGGACTATGGCTACACCTTC
TRBJ2-1,TRBV2,-,-,CASILDAGTKSDEQFF,TGTGCCAGCATATTGGACGCCGGGACAAAATCGGATGAGCAGTTCTTC
TRBJ2-1,TRBV5-1,-,TRBD2,CASSSGLAGGPVNEQFF,TGCGCCAGCAGCTCGGGCCTAGCGGGAGGGCCGGTGAATGAGCAGTTCTTC
TRBJ1-5,TRBV15,-,-,CATSGGGNQPQHF,TGTGCCACCTCTGGGGGGGGCAATCAGCCCCAGCATTTT
TRBJ2-5,TRBV5-1,-,TRBD2,CASSLGAGGVETQYF,TGCGCCAGCAGCTTGGGTGCGGGAGGCGTAGAGACCCAGTACTTC
TRBJ1-5,TRBV12-3/TRBV12-4,few,-,CASGTQYNQPQHF,TGTGCCAGCGGTACACAGTACAATCAGCCCCAGCATTTT